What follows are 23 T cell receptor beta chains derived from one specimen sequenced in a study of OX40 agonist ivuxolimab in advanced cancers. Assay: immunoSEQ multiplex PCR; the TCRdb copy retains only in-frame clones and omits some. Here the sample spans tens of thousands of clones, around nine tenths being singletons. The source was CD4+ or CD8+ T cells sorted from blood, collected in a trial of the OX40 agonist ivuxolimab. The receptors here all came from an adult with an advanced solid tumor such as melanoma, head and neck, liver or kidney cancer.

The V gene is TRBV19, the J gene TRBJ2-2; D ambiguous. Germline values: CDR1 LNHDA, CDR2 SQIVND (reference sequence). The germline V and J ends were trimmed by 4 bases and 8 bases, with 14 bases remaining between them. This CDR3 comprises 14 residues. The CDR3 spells CASSTVHLGGELFF. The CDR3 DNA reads TGTGCCAGTAGTACTGTCCACCTTGGTGGGGAGCTGTTTTTT.

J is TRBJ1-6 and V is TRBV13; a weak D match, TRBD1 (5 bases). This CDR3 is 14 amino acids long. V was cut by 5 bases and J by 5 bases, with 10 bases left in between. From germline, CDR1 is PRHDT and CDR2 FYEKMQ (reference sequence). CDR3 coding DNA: TGTGCCAGCAGCCTATCAGGGAATAATTCACCCCTCCACTTT. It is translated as CASSLSGNNSPLHF.

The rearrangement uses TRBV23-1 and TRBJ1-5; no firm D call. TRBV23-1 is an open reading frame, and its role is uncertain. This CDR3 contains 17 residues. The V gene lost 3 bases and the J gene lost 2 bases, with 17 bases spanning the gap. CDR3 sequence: CASSHPGPSRGNQPQHF. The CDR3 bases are TGCGCCAGCAGTCACCCTGGACCTTCTAGGGGCAATCAGCCCCAGCATTTT.

In DNA form, the CDR3 reads TGTGCCAGCAGCTTAGCGGGTCTTAACTACGAGCAGTACTTC. Protein: CASSLAGLNYEQYF. This chain connects TRBV7-6 to TRBJ2-7; D gene uncertain. V lost 0 bases and J 3 bases, leaving 9 bases between the germline ends. CDR1 is SGHVS, CDR2 FNYEAQ, per germline. The CDR3 extends over 14 amino acids. Complete variable domain (other parts from reference TRBV7-6 and TRBJ2-7): GAGVSQSPRYKVTKRGQDVALRCDPISGHVSLYWYRQALGQGPEFLTYFNYEAQQDKSGLPNDRFSAERPEGSISTLTIQRTEQRDSAMYRCASSLAGLNYEQYFGPGTRLTVT.

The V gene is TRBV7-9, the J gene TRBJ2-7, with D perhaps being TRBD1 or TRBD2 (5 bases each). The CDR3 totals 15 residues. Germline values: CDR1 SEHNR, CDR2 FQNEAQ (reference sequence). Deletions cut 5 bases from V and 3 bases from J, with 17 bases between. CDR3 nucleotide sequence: TGTGCCAGCAGCCCGTTGGGGGAAGGGGTCTACGAGCAGTACTTC. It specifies CASSPLGEGVYEQYF.

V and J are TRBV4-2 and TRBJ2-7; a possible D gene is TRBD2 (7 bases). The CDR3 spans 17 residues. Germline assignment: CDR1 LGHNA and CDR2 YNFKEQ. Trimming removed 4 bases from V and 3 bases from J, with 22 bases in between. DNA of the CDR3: TGTGCCAGCAGCCCCAGAGGGGGGGGCCCTTCTAACTACGAGCAGTACTTC. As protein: CASSPRGGGPSNYEQYF.

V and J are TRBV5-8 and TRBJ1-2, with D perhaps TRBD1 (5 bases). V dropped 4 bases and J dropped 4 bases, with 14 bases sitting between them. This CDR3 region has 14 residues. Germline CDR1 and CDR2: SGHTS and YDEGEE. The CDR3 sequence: CASSQGGRAYGYTF. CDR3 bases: TGTGCCAGCAGCCAAGGCGGCAGGGCCTATGGCTACACCTTC.

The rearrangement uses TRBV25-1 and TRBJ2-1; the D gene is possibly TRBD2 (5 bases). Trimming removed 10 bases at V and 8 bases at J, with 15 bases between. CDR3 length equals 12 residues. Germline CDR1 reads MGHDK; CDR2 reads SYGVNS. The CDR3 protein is CANADSTHEQFF. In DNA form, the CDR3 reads TGTGCCAACGCGGACTCCACGCATGAGCAGTTCTTC.

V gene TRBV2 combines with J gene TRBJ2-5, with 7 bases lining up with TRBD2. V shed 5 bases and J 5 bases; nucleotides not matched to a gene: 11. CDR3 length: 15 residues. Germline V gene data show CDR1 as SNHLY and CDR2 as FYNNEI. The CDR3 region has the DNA TGTGCCAGCAGTTACTCAGCGGGGACCCGGGAGACCCAGTACTTC. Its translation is CASSYSAGTRETQYF.

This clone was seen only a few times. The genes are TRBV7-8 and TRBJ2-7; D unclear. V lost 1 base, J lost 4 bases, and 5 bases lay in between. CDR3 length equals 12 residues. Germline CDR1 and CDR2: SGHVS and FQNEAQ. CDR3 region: CASSLVAYEQYF. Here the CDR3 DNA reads TGTGCCAGCAGCTTAGTGGCTTACGAGCAGTACTTC. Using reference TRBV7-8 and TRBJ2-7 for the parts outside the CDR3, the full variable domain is GAGVSQSPRYKVAKRGQDVALRCDPISGHVSLFWYQQALGQGPEFLTYFQNEAQLDKSGLPSDRFFAERPEGSVSTLKIQRTQQEDSAVYLCASSLVAYEQYFGPGTRLTVT.

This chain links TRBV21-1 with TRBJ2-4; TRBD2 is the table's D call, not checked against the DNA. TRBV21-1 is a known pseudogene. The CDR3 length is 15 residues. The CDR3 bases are TGTGCCAGCAGCTCACCCGCCGGGGTACCGGGCATTCAGTACTTC. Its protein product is CASSSPAGVPGIQYF.

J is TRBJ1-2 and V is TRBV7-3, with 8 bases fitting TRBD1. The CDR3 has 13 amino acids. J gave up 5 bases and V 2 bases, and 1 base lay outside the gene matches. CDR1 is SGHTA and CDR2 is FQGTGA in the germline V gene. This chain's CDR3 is CASSLDRGYGYTF. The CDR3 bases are TGTGCCAGCAGCTTAGACAGGGGATATGGCTACACCTTC. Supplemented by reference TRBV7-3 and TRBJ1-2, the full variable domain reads GAGVSQTPSNKVTEKGKYVELRCDPISGHTALYWYRQSLGQGPEFLIYFQGTGAADDSGLPNDRFFAVRPEGSVSTLKIQRTERGDSAVYLCASSLDRGYGYTFGSGTRLTVV.

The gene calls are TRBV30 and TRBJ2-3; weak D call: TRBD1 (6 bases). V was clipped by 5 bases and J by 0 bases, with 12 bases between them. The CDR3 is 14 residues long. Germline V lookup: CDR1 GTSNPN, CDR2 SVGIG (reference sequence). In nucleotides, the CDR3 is TGTGCCTGGGAACAGGGAGTTAGCACAGATACGCAGTATTTT. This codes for CAWEQGVSTDTQYF.

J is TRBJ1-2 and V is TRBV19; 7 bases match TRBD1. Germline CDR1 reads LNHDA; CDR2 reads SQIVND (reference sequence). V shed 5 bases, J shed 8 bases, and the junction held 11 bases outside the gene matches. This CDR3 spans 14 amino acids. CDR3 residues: CASSSSGGSGGYTF. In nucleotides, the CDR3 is TGTGCCAGTAGTTCATCAGGGGGTTCAGGAGGCTACACCTTC.

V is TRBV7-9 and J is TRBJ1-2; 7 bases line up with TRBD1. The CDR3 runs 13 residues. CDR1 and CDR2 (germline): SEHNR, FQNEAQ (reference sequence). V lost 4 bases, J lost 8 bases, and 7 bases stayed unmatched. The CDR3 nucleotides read TGTGCCAGCAGCTCTTACAGGGGAAGAGGCTACACCTTC. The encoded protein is CASSSYRGRGYTF.

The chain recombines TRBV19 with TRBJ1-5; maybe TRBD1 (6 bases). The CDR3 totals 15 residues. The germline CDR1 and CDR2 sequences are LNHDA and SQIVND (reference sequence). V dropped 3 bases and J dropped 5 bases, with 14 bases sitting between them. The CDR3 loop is CASSMSQGPDQPQHF. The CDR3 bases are TGTGCCAGTAGTATGAGTCAGGGGCCCGATCAGCCCCAGCATTTT. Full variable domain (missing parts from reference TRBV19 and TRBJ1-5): DGGITQSPKYLFRKEGQNVTLSCEQNLNHDAMYWYRQDPGQGLRLIYYSQIVNDFQKGDIAEGYSVSREKKESFPLTVTSAQKNPTAFYLCASSMSQGPDQPQHFGDGTRLSIL.

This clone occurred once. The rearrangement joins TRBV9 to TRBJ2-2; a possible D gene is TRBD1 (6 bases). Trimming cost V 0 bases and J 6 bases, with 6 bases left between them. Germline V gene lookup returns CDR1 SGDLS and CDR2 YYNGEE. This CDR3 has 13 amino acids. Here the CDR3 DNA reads TGTGCCAGCAGCGTAGGGACAGCCGGGGAGCTGTTTTTT. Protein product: CASSVGTAGELFF. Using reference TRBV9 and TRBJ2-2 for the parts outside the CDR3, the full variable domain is DSGVTQTPKHLITATGQRVTLRCSPRSGDLSVYWYQQSLDQGLQFLIQYYNGEERAKGNILERFSAQQFPDLHSELNLSSLELGDSALYFCASSVGTAGELFFGEGSRLTVL.

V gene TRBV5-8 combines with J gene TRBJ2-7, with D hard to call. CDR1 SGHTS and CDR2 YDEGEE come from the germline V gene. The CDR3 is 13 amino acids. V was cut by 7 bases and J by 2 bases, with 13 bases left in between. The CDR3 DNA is TGTGCCAGCTCTCAGGCAGACGCCTACGAGCAGTACTTC. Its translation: CASSQADAYEQYF.

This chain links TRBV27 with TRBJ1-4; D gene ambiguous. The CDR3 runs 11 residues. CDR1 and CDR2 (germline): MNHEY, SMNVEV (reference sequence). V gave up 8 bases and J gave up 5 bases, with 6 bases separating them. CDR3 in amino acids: CASGQNEKLFF. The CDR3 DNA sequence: TGTGCCAGCGGTCAAAATGAAAAACTGTTTTTT.

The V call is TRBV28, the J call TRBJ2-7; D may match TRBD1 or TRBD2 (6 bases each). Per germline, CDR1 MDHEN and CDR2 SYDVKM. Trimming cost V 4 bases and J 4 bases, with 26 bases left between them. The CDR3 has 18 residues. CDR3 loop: CASSSVRGDLTPHYEQYF. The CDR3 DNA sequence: TGTGCCAGCAGTTCCGTGAGGGGGGACCTAACGCCGCATTACGAGCAGTACTTC.

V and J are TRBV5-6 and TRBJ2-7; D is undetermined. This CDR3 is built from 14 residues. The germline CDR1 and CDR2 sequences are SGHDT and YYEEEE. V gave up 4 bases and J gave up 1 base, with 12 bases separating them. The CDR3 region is CASSPFLASYEQYF. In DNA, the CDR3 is TGTGCCAGCAGCCCCTTCCTCGCGTCCTACGAGCAGTACTTC.

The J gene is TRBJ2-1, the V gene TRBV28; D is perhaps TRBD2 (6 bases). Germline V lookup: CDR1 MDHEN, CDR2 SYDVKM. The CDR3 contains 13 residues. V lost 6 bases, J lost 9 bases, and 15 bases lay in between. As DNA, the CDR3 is TGTGCCAGCAGCCTCGGCGGGGCCCCTGAGCAGTTCTTC. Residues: CASSLGGAPEQFF.

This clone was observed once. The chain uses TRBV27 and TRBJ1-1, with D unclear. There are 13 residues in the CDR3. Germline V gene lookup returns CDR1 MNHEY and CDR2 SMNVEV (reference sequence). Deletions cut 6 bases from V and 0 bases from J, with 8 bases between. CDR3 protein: CASSPRVNTEAFF. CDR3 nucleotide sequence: TGTGCCAGCAGCCCTAGGGTGAACACTGAAGCTTTCTTT.